The TCR beta chain described here comes from a study of T-cell memory formation after mild COVID-19. The CDR3 covers 22 residues. TCRdb processed the 5' RACE reads anew with MiXCR; each CDR3 protein has one entry. The repertoire holds approximately 570,000 distinct CDR3 sequences, with 15% to 20% as singletons. The sequence came from an adult woman who had mild COVID-19 (a few samples of this study predate the infection). Cell type and time point are not known. This rearrangement joins TRBV21-1 to TRBJ2-3; the listed D gene, TRBD1, was not tested against the DNA. TRBV21-1 corresponds to a pseudogene. Sequencing was done on a sample of PBMCs or a T cell subset sorted from them (not recorded which). CDR3 nucleotide sequence: TGTGCCAGCAGCAAAGACAGGGGGCCTCACTTCCCGGAGGGCCAAGGCACAGATACGCAGTATTTT. Its protein product is CASSKDRGPHFPEGQGTDTQYF.